This T cell receptor (beta chain) was sequenced in a study of PD-L1 blockade in urothelial cancer. Patients were living with locally advanced or metastatic urothelial carcinoma. This CDR3 contains 14 residues. Germline loops: CDR1 LNHDA, CDR2 SQIVND (reference sequence). The ends lost 4 bases at V and 3 bases at J; junction bases unmatched: 4. Assay used: immunoSEQ multiplex PCR; TCRdb lists only in-frame clones, some missing. The table shows tens of thousands of clones, with about 72% occurring only once. Material: PBMCs, obtained around atezolizumab (anti-PD-L1) treatment. V is TRBV19 and J is TRBJ2-3; 7 bases line up with TRBD2. The receptor was derived from a man in his 70s with urothelial cancer. DNA for the CDR3: TGTGCCAGTAGTAAGACGGGGGGTACAGATACGCAGTATTTT. Protein: CASSKTGGTDTQYF. Based on the CDR3 plus reference TRBV19 and TRBJ2-3, the full variable domain is DGGITQSPKYLFRKEGQNVTLSCEQNLNHDAMYWYRQDPGQGLRLIYYSQIVNDFQKGDIAEGYSVSREKKESFPLTVTSAQKNPTAFYLCASSKTGGTDTQYFGPGTRLTVL.